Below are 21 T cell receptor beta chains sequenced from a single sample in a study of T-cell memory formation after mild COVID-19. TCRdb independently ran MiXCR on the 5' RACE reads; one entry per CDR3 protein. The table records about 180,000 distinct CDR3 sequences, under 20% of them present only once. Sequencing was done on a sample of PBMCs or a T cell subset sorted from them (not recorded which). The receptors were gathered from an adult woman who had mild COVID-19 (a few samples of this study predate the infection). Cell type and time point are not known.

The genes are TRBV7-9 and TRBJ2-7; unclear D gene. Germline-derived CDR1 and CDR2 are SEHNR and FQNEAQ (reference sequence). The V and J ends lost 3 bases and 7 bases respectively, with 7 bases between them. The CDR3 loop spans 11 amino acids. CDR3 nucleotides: TGTGCCAGCAGCTTGTCTCAGGAGCAGTACTTC. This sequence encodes CASSLSQEQYF.

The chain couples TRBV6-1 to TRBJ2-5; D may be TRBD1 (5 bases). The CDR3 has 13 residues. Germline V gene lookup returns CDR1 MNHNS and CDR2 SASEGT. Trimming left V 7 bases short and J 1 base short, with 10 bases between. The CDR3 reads CASTIRVQETQYF. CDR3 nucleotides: TGTGCCAGCACAATCAGGGTCCAAGAGACCCAGTACTTC.

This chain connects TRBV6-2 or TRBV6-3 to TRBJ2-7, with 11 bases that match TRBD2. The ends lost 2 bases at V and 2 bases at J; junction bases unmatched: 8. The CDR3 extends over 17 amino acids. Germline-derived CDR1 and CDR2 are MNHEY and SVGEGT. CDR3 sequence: CASSYGLAGGIPYEQYF. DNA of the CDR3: TGTGCCAGCAGTTACGGGCTAGCGGGAGGAATACCCTACGAGCAGTACTTC.

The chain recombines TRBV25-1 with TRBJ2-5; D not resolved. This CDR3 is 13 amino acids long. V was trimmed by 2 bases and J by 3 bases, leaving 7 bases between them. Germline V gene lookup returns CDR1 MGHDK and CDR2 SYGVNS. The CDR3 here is CASSEGREETQYF. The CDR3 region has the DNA TGTGCCAGCAGTGAAGGCAGAGAAGAGACCCAGTACTTC.

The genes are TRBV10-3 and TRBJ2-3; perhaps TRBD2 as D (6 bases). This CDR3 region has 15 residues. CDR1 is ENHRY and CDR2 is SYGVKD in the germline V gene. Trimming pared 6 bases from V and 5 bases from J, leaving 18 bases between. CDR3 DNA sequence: TGTGCCATCAGGGGGACTGTACCCCTCGGAGATACGCAGTATTTT. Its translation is CAIRGTVPLGDTQYF.

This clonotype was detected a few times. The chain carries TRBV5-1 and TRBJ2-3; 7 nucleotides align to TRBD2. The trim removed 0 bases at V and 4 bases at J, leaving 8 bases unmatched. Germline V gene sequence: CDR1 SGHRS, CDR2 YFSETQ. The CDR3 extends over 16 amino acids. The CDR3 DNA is TGCGCCAGCAGCTTGGGAAGCGGAGCGGGGCCAGATACGCAGTATTTT. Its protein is CASSLGSGAGPDTQYF.

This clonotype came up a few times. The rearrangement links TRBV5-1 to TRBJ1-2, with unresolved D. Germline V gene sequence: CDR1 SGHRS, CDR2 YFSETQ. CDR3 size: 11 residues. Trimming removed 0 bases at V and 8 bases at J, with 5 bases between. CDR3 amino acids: CASSLDQGYTF. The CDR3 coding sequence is TGCGCCAGCAGCTTGGACCAGGGCTACACCTTC.

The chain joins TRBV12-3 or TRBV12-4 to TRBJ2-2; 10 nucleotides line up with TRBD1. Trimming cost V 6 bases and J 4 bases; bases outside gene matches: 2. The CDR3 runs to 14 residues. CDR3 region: CASSWTGGTGELFF. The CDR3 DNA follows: TGTGCCAGCAGCTGGACAGGGGGCACCGGGGAGCTGTTTTTT.

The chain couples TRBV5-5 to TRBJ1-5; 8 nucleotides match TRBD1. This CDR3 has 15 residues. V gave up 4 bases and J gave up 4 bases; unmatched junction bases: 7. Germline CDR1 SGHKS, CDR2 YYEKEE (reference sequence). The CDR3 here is CASSEGTGGNQPQHF. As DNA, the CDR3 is TGTGCCAGCAGCGAGGGGACAGGAGGGAATCAGCCCCAGCATTTT.

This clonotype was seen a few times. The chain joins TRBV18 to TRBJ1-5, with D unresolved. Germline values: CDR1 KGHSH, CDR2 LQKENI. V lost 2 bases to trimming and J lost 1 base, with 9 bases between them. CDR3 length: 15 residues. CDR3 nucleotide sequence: TGTGCCAGCTCACCATTCCCCCTGAGCAATCAGCCCCAGCATTTT. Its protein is CASSPFPLSNQPQHF.

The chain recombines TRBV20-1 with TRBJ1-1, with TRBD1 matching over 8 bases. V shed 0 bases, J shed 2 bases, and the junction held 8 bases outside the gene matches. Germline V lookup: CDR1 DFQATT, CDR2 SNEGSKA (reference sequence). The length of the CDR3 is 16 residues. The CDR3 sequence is CSARDPRTGSNTEAFF. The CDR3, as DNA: TGCAGTGCTAGAGATCCCAGGACAGGGAGCAACACTGAAGCTTTCTTT.

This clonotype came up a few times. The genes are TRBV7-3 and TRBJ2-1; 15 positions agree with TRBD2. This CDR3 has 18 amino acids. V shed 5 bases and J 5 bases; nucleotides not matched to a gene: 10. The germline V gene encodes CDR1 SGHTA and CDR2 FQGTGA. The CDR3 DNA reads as TGTGCCAGCAGCATCGGACTAGCGGGGGGGTGGAGAGACAATGAGCAGTTCTTC. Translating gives CASSIGLAGGWRDNEQFF.

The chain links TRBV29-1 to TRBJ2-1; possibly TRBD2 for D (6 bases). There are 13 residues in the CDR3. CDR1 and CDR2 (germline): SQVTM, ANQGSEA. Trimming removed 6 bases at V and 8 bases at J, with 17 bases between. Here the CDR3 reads CSVTGVFSDEQFF. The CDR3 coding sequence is TGCAGCGTAACGGGAGTATTTAGCGATGAGCAGTTCTTC.

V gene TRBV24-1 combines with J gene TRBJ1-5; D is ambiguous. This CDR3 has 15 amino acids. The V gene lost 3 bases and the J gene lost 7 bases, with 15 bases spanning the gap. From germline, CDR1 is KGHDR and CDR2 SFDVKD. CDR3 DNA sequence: TGTGCCACCAGTGATCACGGAGTAACCGGCCAGCCCCAGCATTTT. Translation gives CATSDHGVTGQPQHF.

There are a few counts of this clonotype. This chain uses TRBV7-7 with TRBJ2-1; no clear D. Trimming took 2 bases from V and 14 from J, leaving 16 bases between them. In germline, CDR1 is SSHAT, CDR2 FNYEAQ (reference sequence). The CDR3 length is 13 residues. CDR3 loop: CASSLRVGGLEFF. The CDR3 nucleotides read TGTGCCAGCAGCTTACGCGTGGGCGGTCTGGAGTTCTTC.

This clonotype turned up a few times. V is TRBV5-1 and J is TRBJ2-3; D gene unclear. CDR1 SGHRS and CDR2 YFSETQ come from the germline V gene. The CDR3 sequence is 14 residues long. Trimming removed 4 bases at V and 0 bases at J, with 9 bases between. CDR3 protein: CASSDIRSTDTQYF. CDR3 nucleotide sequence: TGCGCCAGCAGCGACATTAGAAGCACAGATACGCAGTATTTT.

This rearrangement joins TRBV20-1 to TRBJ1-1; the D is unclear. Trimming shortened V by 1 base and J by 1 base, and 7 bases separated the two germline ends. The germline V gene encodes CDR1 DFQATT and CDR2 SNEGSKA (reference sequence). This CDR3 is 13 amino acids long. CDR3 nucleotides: TGCAGTGCTAGAGTTAGCACGAACACTGAAGCTTTCTTT. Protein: CSARVSTNTEAFF.

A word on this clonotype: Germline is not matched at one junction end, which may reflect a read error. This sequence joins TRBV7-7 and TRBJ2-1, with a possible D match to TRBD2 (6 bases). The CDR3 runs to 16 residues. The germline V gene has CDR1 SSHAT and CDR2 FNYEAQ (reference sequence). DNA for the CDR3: TGTGCTAGCAGCTTTTGCGGCCTAGCGTCCTACAATGAGCAGTTCTTC. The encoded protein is CASSFCGLASYNEQFF.

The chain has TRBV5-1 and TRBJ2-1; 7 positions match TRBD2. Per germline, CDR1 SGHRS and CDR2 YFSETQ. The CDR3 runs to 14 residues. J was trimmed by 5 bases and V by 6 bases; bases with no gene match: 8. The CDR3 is CASKEASGHNEQFF. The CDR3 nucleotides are TGCGCCAGCAAGGAGGCTAGCGGACACAATGAGCAGTTCTTC. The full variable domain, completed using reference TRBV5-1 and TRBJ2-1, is KAGVTQTPRYLIKTRGQQVTLSCSPISGHRSVSWYQQTPGQGLQFLFEYFSETQRNKGNFPGRFSGRQFSNSRSEMNVSTLELGDSALYLCASKEASGHNEQFFGPGTRLTVL.

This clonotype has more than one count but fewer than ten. This chain's CDR3 is CASSAGGYTGELFF. In DNA form, the CDR3 reads TGTGCCAGCTCAGCGGGGGGGTACACCGGGGAGCTGTTTTTT. This sequence joins TRBV3-1 and TRBJ2-2; TRBD2 matches at 10 bases. Germline V lookup: CDR1 LGHDT, CDR2 YNNKEL (reference sequence). The CDR3 runs to 14 residues. The V segment lost 8 bases and the J segment 3 bases; nucleotides outside the gene matches: 3.

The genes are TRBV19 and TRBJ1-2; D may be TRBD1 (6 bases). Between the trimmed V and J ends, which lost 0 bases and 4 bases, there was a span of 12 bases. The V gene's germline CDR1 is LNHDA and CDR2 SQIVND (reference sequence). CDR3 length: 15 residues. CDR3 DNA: TGTGCCAGTAGTATAGATGGGCAGGGGCCCTATGGCTACACCTTC. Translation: CASSIDGQGPYGYTF.